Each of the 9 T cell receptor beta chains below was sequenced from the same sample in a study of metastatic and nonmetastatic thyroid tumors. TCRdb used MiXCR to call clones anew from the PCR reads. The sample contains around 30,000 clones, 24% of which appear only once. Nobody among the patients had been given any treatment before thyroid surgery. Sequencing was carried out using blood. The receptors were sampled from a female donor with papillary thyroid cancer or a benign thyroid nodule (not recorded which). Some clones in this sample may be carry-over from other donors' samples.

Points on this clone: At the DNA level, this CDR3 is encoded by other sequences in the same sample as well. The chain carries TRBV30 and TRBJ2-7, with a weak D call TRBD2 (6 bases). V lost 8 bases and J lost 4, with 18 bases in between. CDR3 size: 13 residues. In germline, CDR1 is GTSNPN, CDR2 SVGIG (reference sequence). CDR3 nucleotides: TGTGCCGCGGAGGGAAGGGGAGCATACGAGCAGTACTTC. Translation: CAAEGRGAYEQYF.

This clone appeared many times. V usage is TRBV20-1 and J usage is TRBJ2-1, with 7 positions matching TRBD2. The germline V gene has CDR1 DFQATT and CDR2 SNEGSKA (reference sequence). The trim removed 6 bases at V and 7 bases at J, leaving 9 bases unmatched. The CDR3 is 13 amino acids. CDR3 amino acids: CSASAGMENEQFF. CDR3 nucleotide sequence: TGCAGTGCCTCAGCGGGAATGGAGAATGAGCAGTTCTTC.

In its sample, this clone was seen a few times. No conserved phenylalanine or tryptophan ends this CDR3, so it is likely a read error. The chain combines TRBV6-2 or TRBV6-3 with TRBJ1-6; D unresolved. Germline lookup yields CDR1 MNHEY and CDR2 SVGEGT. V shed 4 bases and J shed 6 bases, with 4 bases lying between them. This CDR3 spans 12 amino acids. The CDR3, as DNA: TGTGCCAGCAGTTCTGGTAATTCACCCCTCCACTCT. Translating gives CASSSGNSPLHS.

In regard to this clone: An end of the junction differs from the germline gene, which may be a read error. The CDR3 loop reads CASSLGDPAENQYF. In nucleotides, the CDR3 is TGTGCCAGCAGCTTAGGGGACCCTGCGGAGAACCAGTACTTC. V is TRBV7-2 and J is TRBJ2-5; D is perhaps TRBD1 or TRBD2 (5 bases each). The CDR3 length is 14 residues. Looked up from germline, CDR1 is SGHTA and CDR2 is FQGNSA.

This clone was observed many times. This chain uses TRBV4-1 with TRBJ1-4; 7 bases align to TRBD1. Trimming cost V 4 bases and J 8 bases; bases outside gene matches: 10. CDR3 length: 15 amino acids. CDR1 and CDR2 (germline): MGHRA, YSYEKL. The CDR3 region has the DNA TGCGCCAGCAGCCGACAGACAGGGAGGCGGGAAAAACTGTTTTTT. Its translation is CASSRQTGRREKLFF.

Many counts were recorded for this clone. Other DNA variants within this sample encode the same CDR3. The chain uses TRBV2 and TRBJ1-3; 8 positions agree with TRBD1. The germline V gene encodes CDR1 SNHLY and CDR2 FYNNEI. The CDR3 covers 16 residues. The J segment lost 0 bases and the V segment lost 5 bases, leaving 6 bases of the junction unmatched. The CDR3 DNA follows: TGTGCCAGCAGTTCCTTCGACAGGGGCTCTGGAAACACCATATATTTT. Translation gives CASSSFDRGSGNTIYF.

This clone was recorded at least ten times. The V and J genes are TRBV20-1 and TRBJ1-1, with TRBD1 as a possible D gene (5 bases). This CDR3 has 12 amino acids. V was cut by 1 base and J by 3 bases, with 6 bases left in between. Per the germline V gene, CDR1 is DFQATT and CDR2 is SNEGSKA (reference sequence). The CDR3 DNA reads TGCAGTGCTAGAGCCAGGGACACTGAAGCTTTCTTT. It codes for CSARARDTEAFF.

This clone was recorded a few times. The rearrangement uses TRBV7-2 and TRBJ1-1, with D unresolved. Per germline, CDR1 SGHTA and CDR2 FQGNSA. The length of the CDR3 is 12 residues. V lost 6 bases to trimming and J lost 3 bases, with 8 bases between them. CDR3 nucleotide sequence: TGTGCCAGCAGTGAAGGATACACTGAAGCTTTCTTT. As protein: CASSEGYTEAFF.

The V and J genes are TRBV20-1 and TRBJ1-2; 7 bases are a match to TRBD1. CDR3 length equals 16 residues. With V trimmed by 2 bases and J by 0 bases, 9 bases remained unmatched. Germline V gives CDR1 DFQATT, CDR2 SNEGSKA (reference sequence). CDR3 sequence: CSARTRRTGSNYGYTF. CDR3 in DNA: TGCAGTGCTAGAACAAGGAGGACAGGATCTAACTATGGCTACACCTTC.